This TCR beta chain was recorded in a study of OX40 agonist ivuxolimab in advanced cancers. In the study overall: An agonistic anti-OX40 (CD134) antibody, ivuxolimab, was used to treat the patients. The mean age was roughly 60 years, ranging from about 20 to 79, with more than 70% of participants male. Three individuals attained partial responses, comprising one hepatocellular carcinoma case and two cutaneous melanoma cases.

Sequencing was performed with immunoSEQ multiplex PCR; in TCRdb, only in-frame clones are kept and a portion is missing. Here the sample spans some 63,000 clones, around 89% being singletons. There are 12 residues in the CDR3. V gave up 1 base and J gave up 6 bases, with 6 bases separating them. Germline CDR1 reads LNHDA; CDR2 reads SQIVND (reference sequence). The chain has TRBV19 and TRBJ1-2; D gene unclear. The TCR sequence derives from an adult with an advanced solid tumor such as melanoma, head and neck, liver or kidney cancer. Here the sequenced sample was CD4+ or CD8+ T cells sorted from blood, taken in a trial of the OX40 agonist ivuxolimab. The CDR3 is CASSIGPDGYTF. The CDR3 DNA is TGTGCCAGTAGTATAGGCCCGGATGGCTACACCTTC.